The next 21 T cell receptor beta chains were all read from a single sample in a study of T cell responses to AZD1222 COVID-19 vaccine. Generated by immunoSEQ multiplex PCR, the TCRdb table keeps only in-frame clones and is missing some. The sample gives about 94,000 clones, approximately 90% of which show up once; 9.5% to 13% is in the top ten. Sequenced material: peripheral blood, taken 28 days after the second AZD1222 dose. The receptor set was obtained from an adult who received the AZD1222 COVID-19 vaccine.

To note about this clone: This same CDR3 is encoded by further DNA sequences in the sample. The chain uses TRBV6-2 or TRBV6-3 and TRBJ1-1; D gene uncertain. The germline V and J ends were trimmed by 1 base and 0 bases, with 3 bases remaining between them. From germline, CDR1 is MNHEY and CDR2 SVGEGT. This CDR3 region has 13 residues. CDR3 amino acids: CASSYLLNTEAFF. CDR3 coding DNA: TGTGCCAGCAGTTACTTGCTGAACACTGAAGCTTTCTTT.

CDR3 protein: CASSLKKNTGELFF. For the CDR3, the DNA is TGTGCCAGCAGCTTGAAAAAGAACACCGGGGAGCTGTTTTTT. This chain links TRBV7-2 with TRBJ2-2; D is uncertain. From germline, CDR1 is SGHTA and CDR2 FQGNSA. The V gene lost 3 bases and the J gene lost 1 base, with 6 bases spanning the gap. CDR3 length equals 14 residues.

The gene calls are TRBV20-1 and TRBJ2-7, with 8 bases identical to TRBD1. The germline gives CDR1 DFQATT, CDR2 SNEGSKA (reference sequence). There are 16 residues in the CDR3. The junction had 12 bases not matched to a gene; V was cut back by 3 bases and J by 2 bases. Here the CDR3 DNA reads TGCAGTGCTAGTGGGTATCCGGGACAGGACCCCTACGAGCAGTACTTC. Translation gives CSASGYPGQDPYEQYF.

This clone was seen only once. V usage is TRBV10-3 and J usage is TRBJ2-7; a weak D match, TRBD1 (6 bases). Germline V gene data show CDR1 as ENHRY and CDR2 as SYGVKD. The CDR3 is 14 amino acids. V was pared by 10 bases and J by 6 bases, with 22 bases between. The CDR3 here is CATHNYTGSSEQYF. In DNA, the CDR3 is TGTGCCACTCACAATTACACAGGGTCTAGCGAGCAGTACTTC.

The chain employs TRBV28 and TRBJ2-7; D ambiguous. The V and J ends lost 3 bases and 3 bases respectively, with 3 bases between them. CDR1 and CDR2 from the germline V gene are MDHEN and SYDVKM. The CDR3 totals 11 residues. The CDR3 reads CASSLYYEQYF. The CDR3 DNA reads as TGTGCCAGCAGTTTGTACTACGAGCAGTACTTC. The full variable domain, completed using reference TRBV28 and TRBJ2-7, is DVKVTQSSRYLVKRTGEKVFLECVQDMDHENMFWYRQDPGLGLRLIYFSYDVKMKEKGDIPEGYSVSREKKERFSLILESASTNQTSMYLCASSLYYEQYFGPGTRLTVT.

Written as DNA, the CDR3 is TGTGCCAGCAGTTCGTTGGGAGGTGCGGCTACGCAGTATTTT. It codes for CASSSLGGAATQYF. This sequence joins TRBV6-5 and TRBJ2-3, with a tentative D call TRBD2 (6 bases). V was shortened by 4 bases and J by 8 bases, with 16 bases between the two germline ends. Germline V lookup: CDR1 MNHEY, CDR2 SVGAGI. The CDR3 spans 14 residues.

On this clone: Given a much more abundant clone one base away, this may be a read error. CDR3 DNA sequence: TGTGCCAGCAGCTTGGACACTGAAGCTTTCTTT. Encoded protein: CASSLDTEAFF. The chain is built from TRBV7-9 and TRBJ1-1; no firm D call. CDR1 is SEHNR, CDR2 FQNEAQ, per germline (reference sequence). The germline V and J ends were trimmed by 3 bases and 3 bases, with 2 bases remaining between them. The CDR3 runs 11 residues.

J is TRBJ2-2 and V is TRBV19; D is undetermined. Trimming pared 9 bases from V and 5 bases from J, leaving 13 bases between. CDR3 length: 13 residues. Looked up from germline, CDR1 is LNHDA and CDR2 is SQIVND (reference sequence). The CDR3: CASSQLGTGELFF. The CDR3 nucleotides are TGTGCCAGCAGCCAGTTGGGTACCGGGGAGCTGTTTTTT. Supplemented by reference TRBV19 and TRBJ2-2, the full variable domain reads DGGITQSPKYLFRKEGQNVTLSCEQNLNHDAMYWYRQDPGQGLRLIYYSQIVNDFQKGDIAEGYSVSREKKESFPLTVTSAQKNPTAFYLCASSQLGTGELFFGEGSRLTVL.

The gene calls are TRBV6-5 and TRBJ1-2; a possible D gene is TRBD1 (6 bases). V gave up 4 bases and J gave up 5 bases, with 17 bases separating them. Germline V CDR1 and CDR2: MNHEY, SVGAGI. The length of the CDR3 is 15 residues. The CDR3 loop is CASSSQVVGGYGYTF. The CDR3 DNA reads as TGTGCCAGCAGTTCACAGGTCGTAGGGGGGTATGGCTACACCTTC.

This clone was recorded a few times. V is TRBV19 and J is TRBJ1-4; TRBD1 matches 7 bases. Looked up from germline, CDR1 is LNHDA and CDR2 is SQIVND (reference sequence). The CDR3 extends over 13 amino acids. V dropped 9 bases and J dropped 8; count of bases not matched to a gene: 9. The CDR3, as DNA: TGTGCCAGCTCAGACAGGGCTAGAGAAAAACTGTTTTTT. Protein: CASSDRAREKLFF.

V usage is TRBV5-5 and J usage is TRBJ1-5; D perhaps matches TRBD1 (6 bases). Germline CDR1 is SGHKS and CDR2 is YYEKEE (reference sequence). There are 15 residues in the CDR3. V was pared by 2 bases and J by 4 bases, with 13 bases between. As DNA, the CDR3 is TGTGCCAGCAGCTTATCGGGGGGGCAGAATCAGCCCCAGCATTTT. Its protein product is CASSLSGGQNQPQHF.

The count of this clone is one. The chain employs TRBV30 and TRBJ2-7; D is uncertain. This CDR3 has 16 residues. CDR1 is GTSNPN, CDR2 SVGIG, per germline (reference sequence). V lost 0 bases to trimming and J lost 1 base, with 16 bases between them. The CDR3 sequence: CAWSVLSQNPSYEQYF. CDR3 in DNA: TGTGCCTGGAGTGTACTGAGCCAGAATCCGTCCTACGAGCAGTACTTC.

This clone was recorded only once. The chain is built from TRBV3-1 (or the pseudogene TRBV3-2) and TRBJ1-1; TRBD1 is a possible D gene (6 bases). The CDR3 is made up of 15 amino acids. Germline assignment: CDR1 LGHDT and CDR2 YNNKEL (reference sequence). Between the trimmed V and J ends, which lost 3 bases and 0 bases, there was a span of 11 bases. This CDR3 reads CASSHRQVLNTEAFF. The CDR3 DNA reads as TGTGCCAGCAGCCACCGACAGGTCCTGAACACTGAAGCTTTCTTT.

V gene TRBV4-1 combines with J gene TRBJ2-3, with a possible D match to TRBD2 (7 bases). V was clipped by 4 bases and J by 0 bases, with 23 bases between them. The germline V gene has CDR1 MGHRA and CDR2 YSYEKL. There are 19 residues in the CDR3. DNA of the CDR3: TGCGCCAGCAGCCTTCTTTTCCGGGGGGCGGGGGCTAGCACAGATACGCAGTATTTT. It yields the protein CASSLLFRGAGASTDTQYF.

The V call is TRBV7-2, the J call TRBJ2-6; D unresolved. Trimming took 3 bases from V and 0 from J, leaving 15 bases between them. In germline, CDR1 is SGHTA, CDR2 FQGNSA. CDR3 length: 18 amino acids. CDR3 nucleotides: TGTGCCAGCAGCTTTTCCCCCTCGTTGGACTCTGGGGCCAACGTCCTGACTTTC. Protein sequence: CASSFSPSLDSGANVLTF.

The rearrangement links TRBV6-5 to TRBJ2-5; possibly TRBD2 for D (6 bases). Trimming pared 6 bases from V and 2 bases from J, leaving 13 bases between. Germline CDR1 is MNHEY and CDR2 is SVGAGI. The CDR3 sequence is 14 residues long. CDR3 region: CASSSLGGQETQYF. DNA for the CDR3: TGTGCCAGCAGCTCATTGGGGGGACAAGAGACCCAGTACTTC.

The V and J genes are TRBV28 and TRBJ1-5; D might be TRBD1 (5 bases). Trimming took 1 base from V and 1 from J, leaving 20 bases between them. The CDR3 runs to 19 residues. Looked up from germline, CDR1 is MDHEN and CDR2 is SYDVKM. The CDR3 DNA is TGTGCCAGCAGTTTATTCAGAGTCCGTGAGGGGCGCAGCAATCAGCCCCAGCATTTT. Amino acids: CASSLFRVREGRSNQPQHF.

The chain uses TRBV5-1 and TRBJ2-1, with 9 bases aligning to TRBD2. With 2 bases clipped from V and 4 bases from J, the junction kept 4 bases outside the gene matches. Germline CDR1 is SGHRS and CDR2 is YFSETQ. The CDR3 length is 15 residues. CDR3 region: CASSFSGSTYNEQFF. The CDR3 DNA follows: TGCGCCAGCAGCTTTAGCGGGAGCACTTACAATGAGCAGTTCTTC.

Worth noting for this clone: This may be a read error: a much more frequent sequence differs by one nucleotide. CDR3 sequence reads: CASSLDSNQPQHF. The CDR3 region has the DNA TGCGCCAGCAGCTTGGACAGCAATCAGCCCCAGCATTTT. The chain is built from TRBV5-1 and TRBJ1-5; D ambiguous. CDR3 length equals 13 residues. V shed 0 bases and J shed 1 base, with 2 bases lying between them. Germline CDR1 SGHRS, CDR2 YFSETQ.

The chain employs TRBV5-5 and TRBJ2-7; 7 positions agree with TRBD1. J gave up 2 bases and V 2 bases, and 13 bases lay outside the gene matches. The V gene's germline CDR1 is SGHKS and CDR2 YYEKEE (reference sequence). The length of the CDR3 is 17 residues. The CDR3 DNA reads TGTGCCAGCAGCTTTAGTAGCTTGGACAGGACCACCTACGAGCAGTACTTC. Translation: CASSFSSLDRTTYEQYF.

This sequence joins TRBV19 and TRBJ2-7, with D unresolved. Germline V lookup: CDR1 LNHDA, CDR2 SQIVND (reference sequence). This CDR3 comprises 15 residues. V shed 3 bases and J shed 3 bases, with 15 bases lying between them. The CDR3: CASSIGQTYRYEQYF. The CDR3 bases are TGTGCCAGTAGTATCGGTCAGACATATCGCTACGAGCAGTACTTC.